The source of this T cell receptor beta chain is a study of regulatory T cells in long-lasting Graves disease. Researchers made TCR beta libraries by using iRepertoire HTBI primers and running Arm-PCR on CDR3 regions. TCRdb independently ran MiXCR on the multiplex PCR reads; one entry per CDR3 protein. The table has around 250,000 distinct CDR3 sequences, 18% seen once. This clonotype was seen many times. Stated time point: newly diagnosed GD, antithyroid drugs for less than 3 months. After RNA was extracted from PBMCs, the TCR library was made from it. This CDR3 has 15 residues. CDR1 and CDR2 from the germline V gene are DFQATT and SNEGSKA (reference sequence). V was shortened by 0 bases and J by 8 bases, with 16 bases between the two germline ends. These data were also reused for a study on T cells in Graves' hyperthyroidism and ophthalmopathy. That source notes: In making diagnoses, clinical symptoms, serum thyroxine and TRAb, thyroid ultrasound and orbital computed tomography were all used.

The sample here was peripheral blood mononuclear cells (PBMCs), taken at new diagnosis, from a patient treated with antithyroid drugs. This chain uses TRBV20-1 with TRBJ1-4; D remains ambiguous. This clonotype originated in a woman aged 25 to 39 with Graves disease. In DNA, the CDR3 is TGCAGTGCTAGAGATGATACGGGGTCGACGGAAAAACTGTTTTTT. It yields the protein CSARDDTGSTEKLFF.